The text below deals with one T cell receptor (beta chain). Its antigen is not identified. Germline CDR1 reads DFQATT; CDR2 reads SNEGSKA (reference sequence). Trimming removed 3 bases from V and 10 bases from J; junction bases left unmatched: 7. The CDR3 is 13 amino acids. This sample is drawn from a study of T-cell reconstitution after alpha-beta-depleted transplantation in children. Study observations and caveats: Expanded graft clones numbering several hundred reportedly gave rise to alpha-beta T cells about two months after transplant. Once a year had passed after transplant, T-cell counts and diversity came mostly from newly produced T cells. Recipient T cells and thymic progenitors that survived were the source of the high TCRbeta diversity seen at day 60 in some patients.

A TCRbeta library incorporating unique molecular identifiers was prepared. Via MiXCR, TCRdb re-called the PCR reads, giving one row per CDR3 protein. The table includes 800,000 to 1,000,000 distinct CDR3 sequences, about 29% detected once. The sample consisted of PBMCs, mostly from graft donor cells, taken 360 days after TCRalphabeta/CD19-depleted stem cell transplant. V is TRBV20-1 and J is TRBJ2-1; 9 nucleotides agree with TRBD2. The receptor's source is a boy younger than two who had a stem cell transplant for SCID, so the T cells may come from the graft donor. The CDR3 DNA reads TGCAGTGCTAGCGACGGACTAGCGTACGAGCAGTTCTTC. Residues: CSASDGLAYEQFF.